A selection of T cell receptor beta chains follows, all from one sample in a study of post-analysis software for immune sequencing data. Each CDR3 protein gets one entry after TCRdb re-called the PCR reads with MiXCR. The data contain approximately 730,000 distinct CDR3 sequences, 30% of them singletons. Sequencing was carried out using blood. These TCRs come from a girl aged 10-17 years with multiple sclerosis. CDR3s leave out the opening cysteine and the closing phenylalanine or tryptophan.

V gene	J gene	CDR3 protein
TRBV28	TRBJ2-1	AGSFIGQSSYNEQF
TRBV3-1	TRBJ1-4	ASSPSRGGREKLF
TRBV3-1	TRBJ1-6	ASSRTYSPLH
TRBV20-1	TRBJ2-1	SADTVGVGEQF
TRBV2	TRBJ2-6	ASSEDRDRANVLT
TRBV5-1	TRBJ2-3	ASSLAGQGSTDTQY
TRBV7-2	TRBJ2-3	ASSPSTPFRTDTQY
TRBV3-1	TRBJ2-7	ASSQAGSYEQY
TRBV5-1	TRBJ1-4	ASSRRQGNEKLF
TRBV6-6	TRBJ2-5	ASSSGGKQETQY
TRBV24-1	TRBJ2-1	ATSDRPGRTGGAGSNNEQF
TRBV7-2	TRBJ1-3	ASSLAQTGSGNTIY
TRBV29-1	TRBJ2-7	SVMWGRGHEQY
TRBV6-1	TRBJ2-4	ASSPVGRLLAKNIQY
TRBV3-1	TRBJ1-6	ASSQEGVASPLH
TRBV5-1	TRBJ2-1	ASGSRGPYNEQF
TRBV5-1	TRBJ2-7	ASSLEAGKIYEQY
TRBV7-9	TRBJ1-4	ASSLIGRGVEKLF
TRBV5-1	TRBJ2-7	ASSLGDRRQGDYEQY
TRBV29-1	TRBJ2-1	SSRVGGDEQF
TRBV6-6	TRBJ2-3	ASSYTQLAGGTDTQY
TRBV12-3/TRBV12-4	TRBJ2-3	AVAGVDTQY